The 16 T cell receptor beta chains below come from one sample, sequenced in a study of blood T cell repertoires in COVID-19. Sequenced by immunoSEQ multiplex PCR; TCRdb stores in-frame clones only, minus some. This sample carries about 24,000 clones, about 92% of them seen once, and the ten largest clones take approximately 30%. Sequenced input: peripheral blood. Every receptor here comes from a man aged 65-85 years with active COVID-19.

The V and J genes are TRBV7-8 and TRBJ1-2; D possibly corresponds to TRBD1 (5 bases). The V gene's germline CDR1 is SGHVS and CDR2 FQNEAQ. V was trimmed by 4 bases and J by 2 bases, leaving 11 bases between them. The CDR3 is 14 residues long. CDR3: CASSSGRANYGYTF. The CDR3 DNA is TGTGCCAGCAGCTCAGGCAGGGCAAACTATGGCTACACCTTC.

The chain uses TRBV12-3 or TRBV12-4 and TRBJ1-4; D may be TRBD1 (6 bases). The V end was cut by 9 bases, the J end by 5 bases, with 13 bases between. The CDR3 is made up of 13 amino acids. Here the CDR3 reads CASLDSLNEKLFF. The DNA for the CDR3 is TGTGCCAGTTTGGACAGCCTAAATGAAAAACTGTTTTTT.

The gene calls are TRBV4-3 and TRBJ1-2; a possible D gene is TRBD1 (5 bases). The germline gives CDR1 LGHNA, CDR2 YSLEER. The CDR3 length is 15 residues. Trimming left V 0 bases short and J 8 bases short, with 16 bases between. Here the CDR3 reads CASSQEGGVGGGYTF. DNA of the CDR3: TGCGCCAGCAGCCAAGAGGGAGGGGTTGGTGGGGGCTACACCTTC.

The chain employs TRBV10-3 and TRBJ1-2; D unresolved. V dropped 5 bases and J dropped 2 bases, with 9 bases sitting between them. The CDR3 consists of 13 residues. Germline V CDR1 and CDR2: ENHRY, SYGVKD. CDR3 sequence: CAISRGLNYGYTF. DNA for the CDR3: TGTGCCATCAGTCGGGGTCTGAACTATGGCTACACCTTC.

This rearrangement joins TRBV7-2 to TRBJ1-5; 7 bases match TRBD1. V shed 4 bases and J 8 bases; nucleotides not matched to a gene: 5. The germline V gene encodes CDR1 SGHTA and CDR2 FQGNSA. This CDR3 has 13 amino acids. This CDR3 reads CASSSPGTEPQHF. In nucleotides, the CDR3 is TGTGCCAGCAGCTCACCCGGGACAGAGCCCCAGCATTTT.

This clone occurred once. The V gene is TRBV4-2, the J gene TRBJ2-2; 8 bases map to TRBD1. This CDR3 is built from 16 residues. Germline-derived CDR1 and CDR2 are LGHNA and YNFKEQ. Germline trimming cut 0 bases from V and 6 bases from J; bases unmatched to any gene: 6. CDR3: CASSQDRAGGSGELFF. Written as DNA, the CDR3 is TGTGCCAGCAGCCAAGATAGGGCAGGGGGCTCCGGGGAGCTGTTTTTT.

This sequence joins TRBV6-5 and TRBJ2-1, with TRBD2 matching 10 bases. Germline values: CDR1 MNHEY, CDR2 SVGAGI. The V gene end was trimmed by 6 bases and the J gene end by 2 bases; junction bases not matched to a gene: 4. The CDR3 spans 15 residues. The DNA for the CDR3 is TGTGCCAGCAGAAGCGGGAGGGCCACCTACAATGAGCAGTTCTTC. Translated: CASRSGRATYNEQFF.

This clone came up a few times. V usage is TRBV4-2 and J usage is TRBJ2-3; 8 bases agree with TRBD2. V gave up 0 bases and J gave up 3 bases; unmatched junction bases: 8. This CDR3 contains 17 residues. CDR1 and CDR2 (germline): LGHNA, YNFKEQ. The CDR3 DNA follows: TGTGCCAGCAGCCAAGATGGGGCGGGAGGTGTTACAGATACGCAGTATTTT. Protein sequence: CASSQDGAGGVTDTQYF.

The V gene is TRBV18, the J gene TRBJ2-1; tentative D call: TRBD2 (5 bases). Germline V gene lookup returns CDR1 KGHSH and CDR2 LQKENI. This CDR3 has 14 amino acids. Trimming stripped 2 bases from V and 0 bases from J, with 5 bases between. Here the CDR3 reads CASSPAGSYNEQFF. Written as DNA, the CDR3 is TGTGCCAGCTCACCAGCGGGCTCCTACAATGAGCAGTTCTTC.

The chain links TRBV5-1 to TRBJ2-5; maybe TRBD1 (5 bases). The CDR3 totals 13 residues. The V end was cut by 4 bases, the J end by 5 bases, with 12 bases between. CDR1 is SGHRS, CDR2 YFSETQ, per germline. In DNA, the CDR3 is TGCGCCAGCAGCCCGCAGGGCGTGGAGACCCAGTACTTC. This codes for CASSPQGVETQYF.

The J gene is TRBJ1-2, the V gene TRBV9, with 9 nucleotides matching TRBD1. The CDR3 runs to 16 residues. Germline CDR1 SGDLS, CDR2 YYNGEE. V shed 2 bases and J 4 bases; nucleotides not matched to a gene: 9. The CDR3 loop is CASSVLGQGTSYGYTF. As DNA, the CDR3 is TGTGCCAGCAGCGTCCTGGGACAGGGAACTAGCTATGGCTACACCTTC.

This clone was picked up one time. This chain links TRBV4-2 with TRBJ1-1; 10 bases map to TRBD1. V trimming: 5 bases; J trimming: 1 base; junction bases outside the gene matches: 4. The germline V gene encodes CDR1 LGHNA and CDR2 YNFKEQ. The CDR3 has 15 amino acids. CDR3 sequence reads: CASSSRTGGNTEAFF. The CDR3 bases are TGTGCCAGCAGCTCCCGGACAGGGGGGAACACTGAAGCTTTCTTT.

This chain uses TRBV5-1 with TRBJ1-1, with 9 bases aligning to TRBD1. Per the germline V gene, CDR1 is SGHRS and CDR2 is YFSETQ. Trimming cost V 0 bases and J 4 bases; bases outside gene matches: 10. CDR3 length equals 17 residues. CDR3 region: CASSLGRVQGAGTEAFF. In nucleotides, the CDR3 is TGCGCCAGCAGCTTGGGTCGTGTACAGGGGGCGGGCACTGAAGCTTTCTTT.

This chain connects TRBV5-6 to TRBJ2-3; 9 positions match TRBD2. Germline lookup yields CDR1 SGHDT and CDR2 YYEEEE. With 0 bases clipped from V and 2 bases from J, the junction kept 7 bases outside the gene matches. The CDR3 spans 17 residues. The CDR3 region has the DNA TGTGCCAGCAGCTTGGCTCGGTCTAGCGGGAACACAGATACGCAGTATTTT. It codes for CASSLARSSGNTDTQYF.

The chain employs TRBV11-3 and TRBJ2-2; the D gene is possibly TRBD2 (5 bases). The germline V gene encodes CDR1 SGHNT and CDR2 YENEEA. Trimming pared 3 bases from V and 2 bases from J, leaving 7 bases between. This CDR3 comprises 14 residues. DNA of the CDR3: TGTGCCAGCAGCTTCGGGGTAAACACCGGGGAGCTGTTTTTT. Translation gives CASSFGVNTGELFF.

The chain recombines TRBV7-8 with TRBJ2-1; tentatively, D is TRBD2 (5 bases). There are 15 residues in the CDR3. V was clipped by 3 bases and J by 3 bases, with 12 bases between them. Germline V gene sequence: CDR1 SGHVS, CDR2 FQNEAQ. CDR3 amino acids: CASSLGGGSYNEQFF. In nucleotides, the CDR3 is TGTGCCAGCAGCTTGGGCGGAGGAAGCTACAATGAGCAGTTCTTC.